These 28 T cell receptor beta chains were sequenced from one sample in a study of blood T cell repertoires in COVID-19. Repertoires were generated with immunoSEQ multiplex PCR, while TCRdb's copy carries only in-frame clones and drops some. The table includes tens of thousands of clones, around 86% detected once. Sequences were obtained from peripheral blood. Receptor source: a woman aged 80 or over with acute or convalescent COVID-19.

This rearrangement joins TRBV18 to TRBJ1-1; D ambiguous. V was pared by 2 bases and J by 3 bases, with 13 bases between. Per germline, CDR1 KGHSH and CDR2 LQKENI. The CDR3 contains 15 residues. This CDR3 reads CASSPSGDWDTEAFF. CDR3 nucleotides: TGTGCCAGCTCACCATCTGGTGACTGGGACACTGAAGCTTTCTTT.

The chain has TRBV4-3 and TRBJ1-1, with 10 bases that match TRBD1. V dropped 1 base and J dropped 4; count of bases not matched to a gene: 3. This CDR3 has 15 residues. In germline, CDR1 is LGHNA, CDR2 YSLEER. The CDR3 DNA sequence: TGCGCCAGCAGCCAAGTTCGGACAGGGGGCACTGAAGCTTTCTTT. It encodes CASSQVRTGGTEAFF.

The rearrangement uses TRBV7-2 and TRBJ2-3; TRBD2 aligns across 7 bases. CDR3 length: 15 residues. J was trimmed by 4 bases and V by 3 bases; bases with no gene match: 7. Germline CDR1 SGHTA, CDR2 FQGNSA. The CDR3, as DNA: TGTGCCAGCAGCTTCCGGGGGGACTTTGCAGATACGCAGTATTTT. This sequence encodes CASSFRGDFADTQYF.

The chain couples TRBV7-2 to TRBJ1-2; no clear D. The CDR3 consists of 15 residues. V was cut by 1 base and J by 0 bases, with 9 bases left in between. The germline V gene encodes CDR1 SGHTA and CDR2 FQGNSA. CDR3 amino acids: CASSLESVANYGYTF. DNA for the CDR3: TGTGCCAGCAGCTTAGAATCTGTAGCTAACTATGGCTACACCTTC.

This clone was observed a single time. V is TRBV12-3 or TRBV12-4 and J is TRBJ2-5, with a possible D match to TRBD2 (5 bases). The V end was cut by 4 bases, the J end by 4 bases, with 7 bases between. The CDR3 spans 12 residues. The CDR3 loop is CASSSEGETQYF. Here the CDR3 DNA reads TGTGCCAGCAGTTCAGAGGGAGAGACCCAGTACTTC.

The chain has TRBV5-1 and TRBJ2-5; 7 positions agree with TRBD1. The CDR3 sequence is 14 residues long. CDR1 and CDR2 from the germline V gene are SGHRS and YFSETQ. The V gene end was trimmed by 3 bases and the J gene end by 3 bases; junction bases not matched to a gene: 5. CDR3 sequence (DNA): TGCGCCAGCAGCTACGGGGACAGTGAAGAGACCCAGTACTTC. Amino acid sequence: CASSYGDSEETQYF.

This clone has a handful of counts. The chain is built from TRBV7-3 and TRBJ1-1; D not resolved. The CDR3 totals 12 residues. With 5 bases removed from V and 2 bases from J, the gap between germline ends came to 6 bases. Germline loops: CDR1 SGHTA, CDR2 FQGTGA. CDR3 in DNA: TGTGCCAGCAGCCATACTAACACTGAAGCTTTCTTT. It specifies CASSHTNTEAFF.

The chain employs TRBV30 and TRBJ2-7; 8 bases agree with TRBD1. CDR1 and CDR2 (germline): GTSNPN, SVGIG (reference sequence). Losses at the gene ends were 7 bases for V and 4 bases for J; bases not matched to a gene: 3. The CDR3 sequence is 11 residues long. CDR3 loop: CALRTGYEQYF. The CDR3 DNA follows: TGTGCCTTAAGGACAGGGTACGAGCAGTACTTC.

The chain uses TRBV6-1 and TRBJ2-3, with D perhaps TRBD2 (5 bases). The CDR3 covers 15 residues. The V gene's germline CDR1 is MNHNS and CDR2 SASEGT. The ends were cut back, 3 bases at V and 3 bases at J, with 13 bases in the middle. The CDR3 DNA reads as TGTGCCAGCAGTGAGGCCCTAACGGGGACAGATACGCAGTATTTT. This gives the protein CASSEALTGTDTQYF.

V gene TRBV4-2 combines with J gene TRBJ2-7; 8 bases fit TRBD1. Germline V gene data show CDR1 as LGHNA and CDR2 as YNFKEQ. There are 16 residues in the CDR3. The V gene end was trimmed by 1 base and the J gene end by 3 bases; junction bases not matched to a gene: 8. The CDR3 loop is CASSQAAGQEYYEQYF. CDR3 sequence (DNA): TGTGCCAGCAGCCAAGCCGCGGGACAGGAATACTACGAGCAGTACTTC.

The CDR3 nucleotides read TGTGCCATCAGTCACCAACTAGCGGGGAGGGTAGCAGATACGCAGTATTTT. This sequence encodes CAISHQLAGRVADTQYF. V gene TRBV10-3 combines with J gene TRBJ2-3, with 10 bases lining up with TRBD2. Germline-derived CDR1 and CDR2 are ENHRY and SYGVKD. The CDR3 is 17 residues long. V was clipped by 5 bases and J by 4 bases; unmatched bases: 12.

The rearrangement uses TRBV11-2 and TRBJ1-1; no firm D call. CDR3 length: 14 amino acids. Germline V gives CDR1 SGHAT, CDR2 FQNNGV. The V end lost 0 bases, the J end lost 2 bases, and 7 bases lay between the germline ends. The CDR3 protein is CASSLDPVNTEAFF. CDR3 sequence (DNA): TGTGCCAGCAGCTTAGATCCCGTCAACACTGAAGCTTTCTTT.

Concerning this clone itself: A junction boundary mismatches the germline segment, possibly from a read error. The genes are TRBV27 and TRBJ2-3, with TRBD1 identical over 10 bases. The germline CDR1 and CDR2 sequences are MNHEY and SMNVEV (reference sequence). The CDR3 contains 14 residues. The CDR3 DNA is TGTGCCAGCAGTTTAGGTTTAAGGACAGGGGGGCAGCTTTTT. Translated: CASSLGLRTGGQLF.

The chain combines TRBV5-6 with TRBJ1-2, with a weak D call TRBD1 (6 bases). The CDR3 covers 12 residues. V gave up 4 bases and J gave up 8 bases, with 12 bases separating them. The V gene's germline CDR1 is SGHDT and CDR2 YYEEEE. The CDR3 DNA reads TGTGCCAGCAGCCCGCGCGGGGGCGGCTACACCTTC. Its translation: CASSPRGGGYTF. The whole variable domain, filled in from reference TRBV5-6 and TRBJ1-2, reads DAGVTQSPTHLIKTRGQQVTLRCSPKSGHDTVSWYQQALGQGPQFIFQYYEEEERQRGNFPDRFSGHQFPNYSSELNVNALLLGDSALYLCASSPRGGGYTFGSGTRLTVV.

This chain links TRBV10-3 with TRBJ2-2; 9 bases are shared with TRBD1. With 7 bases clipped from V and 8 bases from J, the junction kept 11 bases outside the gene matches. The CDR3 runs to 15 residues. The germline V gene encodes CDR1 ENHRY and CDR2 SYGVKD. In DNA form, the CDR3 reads TGTGCCATCACTCCGGGACAGGGTATCGAAGGGGAGCTGTTTTTT. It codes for CAITPGQGIEGELFF.

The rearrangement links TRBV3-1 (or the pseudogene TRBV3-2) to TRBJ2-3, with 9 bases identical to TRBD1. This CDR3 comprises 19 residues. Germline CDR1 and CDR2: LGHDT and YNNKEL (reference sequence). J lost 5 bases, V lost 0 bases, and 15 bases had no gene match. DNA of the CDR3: TGTGCCAGCAGCCAAGAGTCCCAAAAGGACAGGGGTTGTGAAGATACGCAGTATTTT. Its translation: CASSQESQKDRGCEDTQYF.

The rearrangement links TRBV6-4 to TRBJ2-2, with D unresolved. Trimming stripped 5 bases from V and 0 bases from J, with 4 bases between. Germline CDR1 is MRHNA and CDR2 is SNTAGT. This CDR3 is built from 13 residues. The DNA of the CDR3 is TGTGCCAGCAGTAATACGAACACCGGGGAGCTGTTTTTT. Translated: CASSNTNTGELFF.

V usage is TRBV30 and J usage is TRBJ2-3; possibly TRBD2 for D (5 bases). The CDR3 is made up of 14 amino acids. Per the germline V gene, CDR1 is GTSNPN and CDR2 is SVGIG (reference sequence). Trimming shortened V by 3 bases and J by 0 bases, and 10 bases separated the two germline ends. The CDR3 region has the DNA TGTGCCTGGAGGGGATGGAGGAGCACAGATACGCAGTATTTT. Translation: CAWRGWRSTDTQYF. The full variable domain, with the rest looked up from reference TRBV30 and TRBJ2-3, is SQTIHQWPATLVQPVGSPLSLECTVEGTSNPNLYWYRQAAGRGLQLLFYSVGIGQISSEVPQNLSASRPQDRQFILSSKKLLLSDSGFYLCAWRGWRSTDTQYFGPGTRLTVL.

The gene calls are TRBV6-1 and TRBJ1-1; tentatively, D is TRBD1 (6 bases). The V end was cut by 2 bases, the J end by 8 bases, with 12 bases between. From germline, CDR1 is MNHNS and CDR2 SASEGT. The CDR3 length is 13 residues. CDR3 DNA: TGTGCCAGCAGTGAACCAGGGGTTGAGGAAGCTTTCTTT. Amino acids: CASSEPGVEEAFF.

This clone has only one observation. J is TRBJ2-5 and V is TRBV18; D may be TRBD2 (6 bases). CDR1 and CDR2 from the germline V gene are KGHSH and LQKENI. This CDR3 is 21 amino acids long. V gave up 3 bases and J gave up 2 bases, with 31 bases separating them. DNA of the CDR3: TGTGCCAGCTCACCTCTTTATTCCGACAGAGGAGGGAGAGCCGGTCAAGAGACCCAGTACTTC. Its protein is CASSPLYSDRGGRAGQETQYF. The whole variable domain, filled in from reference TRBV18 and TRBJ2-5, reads NAGVMQNPRHLVRRRGQEARLRCSPMKGHSHVYWYRQLPEEGLKFMVYLQKENIIDESGMPKERFSAEFPKEGPSILRIQQVVRGDSAAYFCASSPLYSDRGGRAGQETQYFGPGTRLLVL.

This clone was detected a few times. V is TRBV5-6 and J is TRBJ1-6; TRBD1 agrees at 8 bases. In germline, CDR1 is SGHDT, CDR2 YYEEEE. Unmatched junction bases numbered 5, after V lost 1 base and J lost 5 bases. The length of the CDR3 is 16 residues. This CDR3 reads CASSLIQGADNSPLHF. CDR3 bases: TGTGCCAGCAGCTTGATTCAGGGGGCAGATAATTCACCCCTCCACTTT.

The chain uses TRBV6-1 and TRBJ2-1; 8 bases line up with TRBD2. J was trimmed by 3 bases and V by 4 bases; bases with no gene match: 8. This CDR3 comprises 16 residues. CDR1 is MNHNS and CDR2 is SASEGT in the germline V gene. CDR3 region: CASSASSGGVYNEQFF. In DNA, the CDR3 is TGTGCCAGCAGTGCGTCGAGCGGGGGCGTCTACAATGAGCAGTTCTTC.

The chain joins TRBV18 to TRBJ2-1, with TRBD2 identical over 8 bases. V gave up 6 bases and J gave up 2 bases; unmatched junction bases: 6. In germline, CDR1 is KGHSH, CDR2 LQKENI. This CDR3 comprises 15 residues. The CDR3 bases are TGTGCCAGCTCCCGAGCGGGAGTCACCTACAATGAGCAGTTCTTC. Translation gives CASSRAGVTYNEQFF.

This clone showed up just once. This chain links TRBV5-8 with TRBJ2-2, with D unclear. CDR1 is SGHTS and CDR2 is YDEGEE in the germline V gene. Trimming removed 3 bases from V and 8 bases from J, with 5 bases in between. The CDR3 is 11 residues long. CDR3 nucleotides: TGTGCCAGCAGCTGGCTGGGGGAGCTGTTTTTT. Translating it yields CASSWLGELFF.

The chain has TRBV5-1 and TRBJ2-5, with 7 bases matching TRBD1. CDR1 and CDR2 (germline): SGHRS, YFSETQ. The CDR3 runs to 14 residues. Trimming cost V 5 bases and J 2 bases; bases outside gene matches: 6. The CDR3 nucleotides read TGCGCCAGCAGTTTCGGGACAGTGCAAGAGACCCAGTACTTC. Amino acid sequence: CASSFGTVQETQYF. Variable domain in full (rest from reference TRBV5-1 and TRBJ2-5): KAGVTQTPRYLIKTRGQQVTLSCSPISGHRSVSWYQQTPGQGLQFLFEYFSETQRNKGNFPGRFSGRQFSNSRSEMNVSTLELGDSALYLCASSFGTVQETQYFGPGTRLLVL.

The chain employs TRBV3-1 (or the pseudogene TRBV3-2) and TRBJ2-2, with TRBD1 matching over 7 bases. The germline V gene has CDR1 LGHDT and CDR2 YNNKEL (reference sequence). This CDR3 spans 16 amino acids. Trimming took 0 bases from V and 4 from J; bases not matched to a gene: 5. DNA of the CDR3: TGTGCCAGCAGCCAAGATCACGCAGGGGGCACCGGGGAGCTGTTTTTT. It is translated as CASSQDHAGGTGELFF.

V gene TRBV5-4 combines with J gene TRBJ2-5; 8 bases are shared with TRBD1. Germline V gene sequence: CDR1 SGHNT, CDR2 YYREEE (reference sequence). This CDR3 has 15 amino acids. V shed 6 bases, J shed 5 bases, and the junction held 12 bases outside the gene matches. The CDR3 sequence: CASNEATGGSETQYF. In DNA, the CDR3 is TGTGCCAGCAACGAAGCTACAGGGGGGTCCGAGACCCAGTACTTC.

The CDR3 DNA follows: TGTGCCAGCAGCCAAGGCAGGGCCGAGACCCAGTACTTC. Amino acids: CASSQGRAETQYF. V usage is TRBV3-1 (or the pseudogene TRBV3-2) and J usage is TRBJ2-5, with D possibly TRBD1 on 5 matching bases. CDR1 is LGHDT and CDR2 is YNNKEL in the germline V gene (reference sequence). This CDR3 has 13 residues. Trimming removed 1 base from V and 5 bases from J, with 8 bases in between.